This T cell receptor beta chain was retrieved from a study of graft-versus-host responses after intestinal transplantation. Whole-study context: Induction using anti-thymocyte globulin, followed by tacrolimus and steroids for two to three years, was given to all recipients.

Turning to this clone: Its specificity is not known.

Overall study findings and caveats: High graft-versus-host to host-versus-graft T cell clonal ratios marked allografts of patients with graft-donor macrochimerism. Recipient-marrow GvH clones were detected, some having first appeared in ileum or blood.

Using immunoSEQ multiplex PCR, the repertoire was profiled, and TCRdb retains in-frame clones only, with some absent. This table has 49,000 or so clones, approximately 92% appearing once. V lost 6 bases to trimming and J lost 2 bases, with 11 bases between them. Germline CDR1 MNHEY, CDR2 SMNVEV (reference sequence). The CDR3 runs 13 residues. This clonotype was sampled from a human patient who received an intestinal transplant, so some T cells may come from the graft donor. The sequenced sample was PBMCs, obtained about 120 weeks after a first intestinal transplant, on the day of a second. V is TRBV27 and J is TRBJ2-7, with unresolved D. As DNA, the CDR3 is TGTGCCAGCAGCCTGCGTTCCCCCTACGAGCAGTACTTC. It yields the protein CASSLRSPYEQYF.